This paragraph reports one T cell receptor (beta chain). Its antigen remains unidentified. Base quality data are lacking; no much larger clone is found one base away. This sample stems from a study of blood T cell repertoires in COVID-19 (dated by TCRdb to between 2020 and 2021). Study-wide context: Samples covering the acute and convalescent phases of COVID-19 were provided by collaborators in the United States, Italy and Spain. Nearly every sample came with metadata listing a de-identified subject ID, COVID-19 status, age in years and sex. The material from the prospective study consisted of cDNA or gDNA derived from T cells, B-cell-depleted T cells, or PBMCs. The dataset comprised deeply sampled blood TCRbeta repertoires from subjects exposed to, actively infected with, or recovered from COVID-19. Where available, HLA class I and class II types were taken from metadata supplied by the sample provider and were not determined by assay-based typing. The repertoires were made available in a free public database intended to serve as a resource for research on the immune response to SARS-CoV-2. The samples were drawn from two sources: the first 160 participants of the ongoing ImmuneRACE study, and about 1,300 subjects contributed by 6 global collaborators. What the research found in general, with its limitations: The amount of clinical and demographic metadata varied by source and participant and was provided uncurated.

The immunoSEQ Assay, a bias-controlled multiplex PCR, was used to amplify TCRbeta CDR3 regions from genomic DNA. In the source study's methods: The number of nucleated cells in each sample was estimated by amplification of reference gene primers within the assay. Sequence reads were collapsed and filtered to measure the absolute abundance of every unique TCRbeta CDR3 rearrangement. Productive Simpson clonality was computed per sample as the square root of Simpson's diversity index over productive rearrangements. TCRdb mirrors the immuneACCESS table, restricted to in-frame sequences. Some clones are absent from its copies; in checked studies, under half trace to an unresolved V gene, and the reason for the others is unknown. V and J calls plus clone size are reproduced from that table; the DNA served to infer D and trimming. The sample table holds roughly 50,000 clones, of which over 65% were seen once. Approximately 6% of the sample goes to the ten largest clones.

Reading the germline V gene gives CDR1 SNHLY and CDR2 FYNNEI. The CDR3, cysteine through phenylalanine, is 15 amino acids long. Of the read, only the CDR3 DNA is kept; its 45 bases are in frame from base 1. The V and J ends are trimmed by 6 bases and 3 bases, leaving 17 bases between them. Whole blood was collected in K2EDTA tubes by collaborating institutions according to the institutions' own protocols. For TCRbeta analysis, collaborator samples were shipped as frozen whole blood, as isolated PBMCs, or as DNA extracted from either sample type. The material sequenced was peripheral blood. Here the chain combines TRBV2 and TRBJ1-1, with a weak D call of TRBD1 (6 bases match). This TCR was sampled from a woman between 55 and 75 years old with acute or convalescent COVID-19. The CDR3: CASSLQGNVDTEAFF. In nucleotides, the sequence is TGTGCCAGCAGCTTACAGGGTAATGTGGACACTGAAGCTTTCTTT.